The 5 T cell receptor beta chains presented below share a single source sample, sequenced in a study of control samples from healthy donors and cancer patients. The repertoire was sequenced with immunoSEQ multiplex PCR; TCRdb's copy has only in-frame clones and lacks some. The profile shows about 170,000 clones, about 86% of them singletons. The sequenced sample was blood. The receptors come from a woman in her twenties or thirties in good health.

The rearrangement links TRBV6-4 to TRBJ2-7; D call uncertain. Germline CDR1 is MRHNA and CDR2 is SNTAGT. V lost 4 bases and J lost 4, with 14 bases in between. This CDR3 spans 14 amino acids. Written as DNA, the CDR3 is TGTGCCAGCAGTGTATCATCTCCGGCGTACGAGCAGTACGTC. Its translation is CASSVSSPAYEQYV.

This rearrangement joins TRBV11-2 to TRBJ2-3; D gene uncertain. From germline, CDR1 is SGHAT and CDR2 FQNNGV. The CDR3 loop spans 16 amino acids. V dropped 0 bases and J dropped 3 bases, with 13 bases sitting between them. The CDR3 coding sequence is TGTGCCAGCAGCTTAGATCTGTCAGCGCCGACAGATACGCAGTATTTT. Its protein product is CASSLDLSAPTDTQYF.

The CDR3 reads CASSLGGSSYNEQFF. DNA for the CDR3: TGTGCCAGCAGCCTCGGTGGGAGCTCCTACAATGAGCAGTTCTTC. The chain combines TRBV5-4 with TRBJ2-1; TRBD2 is a possible D gene (5 bases). The CDR3 runs 15 residues. Germline CDR1 is SGHNT and CDR2 is YYREEE (reference sequence). Trimming removed 4 bases from V and 0 bases from J, with 11 bases in between. The variable domain in full, with the rest retrieved from reference TRBV5-4 and TRBJ2-1, is ETGVTQSPTHLIKTRGQQVTLRCSSQSGHNTVSWYQQALGQGPQFIFQYYREEENGRGNFPPRFSGLQFPNYSSELNVNALELDDSALYLCASSLGGSSYNEQFFGPGTRLTVL.

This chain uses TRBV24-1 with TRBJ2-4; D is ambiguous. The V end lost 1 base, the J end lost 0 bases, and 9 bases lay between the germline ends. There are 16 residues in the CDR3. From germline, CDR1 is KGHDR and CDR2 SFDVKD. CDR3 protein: CATSDFVDLAKNIQYF. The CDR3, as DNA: TGTGCCACCAGTGATTTTGTGGATCTAGCCAAAAACATTCAGTACTTC.

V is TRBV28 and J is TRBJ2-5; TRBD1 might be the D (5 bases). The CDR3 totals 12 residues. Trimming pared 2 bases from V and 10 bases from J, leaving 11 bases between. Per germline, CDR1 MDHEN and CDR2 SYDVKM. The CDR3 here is CASSLVQAIQYF. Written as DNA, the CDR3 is TGTGCCAGCAGTTTAGTACAGGCAATCCAGTACTTC.